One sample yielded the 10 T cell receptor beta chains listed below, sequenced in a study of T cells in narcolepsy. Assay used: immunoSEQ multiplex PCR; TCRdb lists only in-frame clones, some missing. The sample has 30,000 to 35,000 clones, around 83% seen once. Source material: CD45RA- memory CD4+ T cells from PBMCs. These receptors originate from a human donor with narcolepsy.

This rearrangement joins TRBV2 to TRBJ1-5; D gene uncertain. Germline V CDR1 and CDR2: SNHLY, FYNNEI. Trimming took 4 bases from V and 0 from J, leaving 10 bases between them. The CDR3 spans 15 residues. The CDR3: CASSGSINSNQPQHF. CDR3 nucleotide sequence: TGTGCCAGCAGTGGCAGTATCAATAGCAATCAGCCCCAGCATTTT. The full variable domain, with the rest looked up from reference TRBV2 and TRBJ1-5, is EPEVTQTPSHQVTQMGQEVILRCVPISNHLYFYWYRQILGQKVEFLVSFYNNEISEKSEIFDDQFSVERPDGSNFTLKIRSTKLEDSAMYFCASSGSINSNQPQHFGDGTRLSIL.

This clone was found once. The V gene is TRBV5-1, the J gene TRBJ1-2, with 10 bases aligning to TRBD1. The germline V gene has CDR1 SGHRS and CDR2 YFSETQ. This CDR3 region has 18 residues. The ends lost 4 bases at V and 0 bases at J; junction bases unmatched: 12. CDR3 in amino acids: CASSPKSAGQGTNYGYTF. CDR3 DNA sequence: TGCGCCAGCAGCCCAAAATCCGCGGGACAGGGGACTAACTATGGCTACACCTTC.

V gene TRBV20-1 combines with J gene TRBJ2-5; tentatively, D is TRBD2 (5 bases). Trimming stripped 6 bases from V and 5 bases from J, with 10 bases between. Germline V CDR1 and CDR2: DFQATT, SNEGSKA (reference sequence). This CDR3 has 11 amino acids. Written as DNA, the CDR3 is TGCAGTGCCCCCCGAGGGGAGACCCAGTACTTC. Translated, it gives CSAPRGETQYF.

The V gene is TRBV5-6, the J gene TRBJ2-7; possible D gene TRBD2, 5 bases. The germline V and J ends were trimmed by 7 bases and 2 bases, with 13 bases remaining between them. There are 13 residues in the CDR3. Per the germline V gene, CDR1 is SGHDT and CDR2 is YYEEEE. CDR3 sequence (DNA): TGTGCCAGCCATAAGTCGGGGACCTACGAGCAGTACTTC. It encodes CASHKSGTYEQYF.

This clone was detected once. The CDR3 is CASPIPTGGNENIQYF. The CDR3 coding sequence is TGTGCCAGTCCCATCCCGACAGGGGGCAATGAAAACATTCAGTACTTC. V and J are TRBV19 and TRBJ2-4; 10 bases fit TRBD1. The ends lost 8 bases at V and 5 bases at J; junction bases unmatched: 12. The CDR3 runs 16 residues. Germline V gives CDR1 LNHDA, CDR2 SQIVND (reference sequence).

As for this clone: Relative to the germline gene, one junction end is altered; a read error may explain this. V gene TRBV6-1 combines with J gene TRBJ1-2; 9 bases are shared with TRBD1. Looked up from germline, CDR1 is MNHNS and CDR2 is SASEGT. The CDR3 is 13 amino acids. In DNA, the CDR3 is TGTGCCAGCAGTGCCCGGGACAGGGCTTTAGCTGCCTTC. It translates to CASSARDRALAAF.

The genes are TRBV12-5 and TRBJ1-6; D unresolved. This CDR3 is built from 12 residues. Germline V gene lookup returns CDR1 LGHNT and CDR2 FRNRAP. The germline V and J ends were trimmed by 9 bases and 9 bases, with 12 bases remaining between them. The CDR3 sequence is CASQRPTSPLHF. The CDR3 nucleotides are TGTGCTAGCCAGCGTCCGACTTCACCCCTCCACTTT.

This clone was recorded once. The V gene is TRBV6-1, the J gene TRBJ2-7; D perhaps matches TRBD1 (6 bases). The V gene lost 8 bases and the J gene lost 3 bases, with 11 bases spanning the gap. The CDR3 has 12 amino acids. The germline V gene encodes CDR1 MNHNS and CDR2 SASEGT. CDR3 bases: TGTGCCAGCGGGGGCGTACGCTACGAGCAGTACTTC. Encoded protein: CASGGVRYEQYF.

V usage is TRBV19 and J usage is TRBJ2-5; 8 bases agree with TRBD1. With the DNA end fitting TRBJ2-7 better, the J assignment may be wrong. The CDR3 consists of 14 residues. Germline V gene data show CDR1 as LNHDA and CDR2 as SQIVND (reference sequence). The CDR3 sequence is CASSLGDRGYEQYF. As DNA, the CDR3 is TGTGCCAGTAGCTTGGGTGACAGGGGTTACGAGCAGTACTTC.

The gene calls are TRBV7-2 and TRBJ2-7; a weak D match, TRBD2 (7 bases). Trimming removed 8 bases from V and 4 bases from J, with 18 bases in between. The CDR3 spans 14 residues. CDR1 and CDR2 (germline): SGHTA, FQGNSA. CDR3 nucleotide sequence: TGTGCCAGCCTTTGGGGGGGGGCCGGGTACGAGCAGTACTTC. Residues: CASLWGGAGYEQYF.